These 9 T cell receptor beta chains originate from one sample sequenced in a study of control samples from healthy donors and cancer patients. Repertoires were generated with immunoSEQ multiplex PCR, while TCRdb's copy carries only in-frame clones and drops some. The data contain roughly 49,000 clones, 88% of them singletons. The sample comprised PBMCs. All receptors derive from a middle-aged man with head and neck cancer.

The chain's CDR3 is CASSETGAGEQYF. The CDR3 DNA is TGTGCCAGCAGTGAGACGGGGGCGGGCGAGCAGTACTTC. The rearrangement links TRBV2 to TRBJ2-7; the D call may be TRBD1 or TRBD2 (6 bases each). The V and J ends lost 3 bases and 6 bases respectively, with 12 bases between them. Looked up from germline, CDR1 is SNHLY and CDR2 is FYNNEI. The CDR3 totals 13 residues.

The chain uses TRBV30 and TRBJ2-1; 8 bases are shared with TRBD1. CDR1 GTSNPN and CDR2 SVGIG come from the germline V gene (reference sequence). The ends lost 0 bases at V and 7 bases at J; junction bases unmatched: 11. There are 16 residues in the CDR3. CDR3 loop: CAWSVSSGQALNEQFF. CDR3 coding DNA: TGTGCCTGGAGTGTAAGTTCGGGACAGGCCCTTAATGAGCAGTTCTTC. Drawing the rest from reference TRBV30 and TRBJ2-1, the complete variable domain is SQTIHQWPATLVQPVGSPLSLECTVEGTSNPNLYWYRQAAGRGLQLLFYSVGIGQISSEVPQNLSASRPQDRQFILSSKKLLLSDSGFYLCAWSVSSGQALNEQFFGPGTRLTVL.

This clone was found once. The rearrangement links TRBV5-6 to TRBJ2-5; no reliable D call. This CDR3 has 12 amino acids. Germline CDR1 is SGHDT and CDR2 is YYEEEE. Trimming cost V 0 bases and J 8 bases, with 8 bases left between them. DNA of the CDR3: TGTGCCAGCAGCTTGGCCGCGGTTACCCAGTACTTC. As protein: CASSLAAVTQYF.

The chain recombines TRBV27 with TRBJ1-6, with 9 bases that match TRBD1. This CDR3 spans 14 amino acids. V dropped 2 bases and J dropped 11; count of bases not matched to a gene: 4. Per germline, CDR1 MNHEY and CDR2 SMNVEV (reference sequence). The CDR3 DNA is TGTGCCAGCAGTTTAGGAGGGACAGGGACACCCCTCCACTTT. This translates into CASSLGGTGTPLHF.

The CDR3 nucleotides read TGTGCCAGCAGTTACGGGGTTTGGGGAGGGGACACTGAAGCTTTCTTT. Protein: CASSYGVWGGDTEAFF. The rearrangement uses TRBV28 and TRBJ1-1; TRBD1 might be the D (5 bases). The V gene's germline CDR1 is MDHEN and CDR2 SYDVKM. The CDR3 is made up of 16 amino acids. V was trimmed by 4 bases and J by 3 bases, leaving 18 bases between them.

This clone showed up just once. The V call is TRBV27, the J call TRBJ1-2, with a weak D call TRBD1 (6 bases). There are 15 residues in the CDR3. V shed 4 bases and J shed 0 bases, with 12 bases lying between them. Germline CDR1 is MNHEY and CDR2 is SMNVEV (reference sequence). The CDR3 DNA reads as TGTGCCAGCAGTTGGACCGACAGGCCTAACTATGGCTACACCTTC. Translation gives CASSWTDRPNYGYTF.

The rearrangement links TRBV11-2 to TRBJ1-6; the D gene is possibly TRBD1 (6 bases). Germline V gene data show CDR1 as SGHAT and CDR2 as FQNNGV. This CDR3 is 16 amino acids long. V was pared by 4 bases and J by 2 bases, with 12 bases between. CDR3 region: CASSSNREAYNSPLHF. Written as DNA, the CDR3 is TGTGCCAGCAGCTCTAACAGGGAGGCCTATAATTCACCCCTCCACTTT.

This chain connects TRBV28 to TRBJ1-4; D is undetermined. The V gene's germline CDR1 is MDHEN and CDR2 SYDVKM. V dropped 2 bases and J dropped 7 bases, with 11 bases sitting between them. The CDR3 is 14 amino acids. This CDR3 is CASSLTPGGEKLFF. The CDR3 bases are TGTGCCAGCAGTTTAACACCCGGCGGTGAAAAACTGTTTTTT.

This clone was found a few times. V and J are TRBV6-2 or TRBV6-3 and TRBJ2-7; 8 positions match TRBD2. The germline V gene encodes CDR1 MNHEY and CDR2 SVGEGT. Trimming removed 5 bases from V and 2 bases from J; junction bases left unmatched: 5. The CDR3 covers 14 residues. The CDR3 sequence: CASSKRGLTYEQYF. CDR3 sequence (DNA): TGTGCCAGCAGTAAGCGGGGGCTAACCTACGAGCAGTACTTC.